These T cell receptor beta chains were read from a single sample in a study of cytomegalovirus exposure and HLA in healthy donors. This table comes from immunoSEQ multiplex PCR, and its TCRdb copy is limited to in-frame clones, with some not included. The sample records about 170,000 clones, around 75% being singletons. The source material was PBMCs. These receptors all stem from a male donor in good health and CMV-seronegative. CDR3s include the opening cysteine and the closing phenylalanine or tryptophan. Fields, in order: CDR3 DNA, CDR3 protein, clone size, J gene, V gene, D gene. A D gene is named only where the DNA matches it firmly. The size field is filled for only some rows; it gives once, few, many or a size class.

cdr3_nt: TGTGCCAGCAGCGGTCAGGCTTCGAACACTGAAGCTTTCTTT
cdr3_aa: CASSGQASNTEAFF
clone_size: .
j_call: TRBJ1-1
v_call: TRBV7-2
d_call: .

cdr3_nt: TGTGCCAGCAGCCCCACCGGGACAGGTGTCTTAAGTTACACCGGGGAGCTGTTTTTT
cdr3_aa: CASSPTGTGVLSYTGELFF
clone_size: .
j_call: TRBJ2-2
v_call: TRBV11-2
d_call: TRBD1

cdr3_nt: TGTGCCAGCAGACCCCCTAAGGGACTACTCTACAATGAGCAGTTCTTC
cdr3_aa: CASRPPKGLLYNEQFF
clone_size: .
j_call: TRBJ2-1
v_call: TRBV7-9
d_call: TRBD2

cdr3_nt: TGTGCCAGCAGTCTTACTCAGGGTGAAAAACTGTTTTTT
cdr3_aa: CASSLTQGEKLFF
clone_size: .
j_call: TRBJ1-4
v_call: TRBV28
d_call: .

cdr3_nt: TGCGCCAGCAGGTATCTAGCGGGGGCCAACACCGGGGAGCTGTTTTTT
cdr3_aa: CASRYLAGANTGELFF
clone_size: .
j_call: TRBJ2-2
v_call: TRBV10-1
d_call: TRBD2

cdr3_nt: TGCAGCGTTGAAGACCCAACGACAGAGTCCTACGAGCAGTACTTC
cdr3_aa: CSVEDPTTESYEQYF
clone_size: few
j_call: TRBJ2-7
v_call: TRBV29-1
d_call: .

cdr3_nt: TGCGCCAGCAGCCAAGAGGCAGGAAATCAGCCCCAGCATTTT
cdr3_aa: CASSQEAGNQPQHF
clone_size: .
j_call: TRBJ1-5
v_call: TRBV4-3
d_call: .

cdr3_nt: TGCGCCAGCAGCTTGGCCGGAGGGTCGGAGGAAAAACTGTTTTTT
cdr3_aa: CASSLAGGSEEKLFF
clone_size: .
j_call: TRBJ1-4
v_call: TRBV5-1
d_call: .

cdr3_nt: TGTGCCAGCAGCACCCGGACAGCCAGCAATCAGCCCCAGCATTTT
cdr3_aa: CASSTRTASNQPQHF
clone_size: .
j_call: TRBJ1-5
v_call: TRBV5-6
d_call: .

cdr3_nt: TGTGCCAGCAGCCTAGGTGCAGGGAATATGAACACTGAAGCTTTCTTT
cdr3_aa: CASSLGAGNMNTEAFF
clone_size: many
j_call: TRBJ1-1
v_call: TRBV5-4
d_call: .

cdr3_nt: .
cdr3_aa: CASSFGPGAYEQYF
clone_size: .
j_call: TRBJ2-7
v_call: TRBV11-2
d_call: .

cdr3_nt: TGTGCCAGCAGTTTTAGCGGGTTCGACGCCGGGGAGCTGTTTTTT
cdr3_aa: CASSFSGFDAGELFF
clone_size: .
j_call: TRBJ2-2
v_call: TRBV7-2
d_call: TRBD2

cdr3_nt: TGTGCCAGCAGAAAGAACCCTACAGGGTCCTACGAGCAGTACTTC
cdr3_aa: CASRKNPTGSYEQYF
clone_size: .
j_call: TRBJ2-7
v_call: TRBV6-1
d_call: .

cdr3_nt: TGTGCCAGCAGCACCGCCGGGGGGCCCAGTAACTATGGCTACACCTTC
cdr3_aa: CASSTAGGPSNYGYTF
clone_size: .
j_call: TRBJ1-2
v_call: TRBV27
d_call: .

cdr3_nt: TGTGCCAGCAGCGTAAGCGGGCTGAACACTGAAGCTTTCTTT
cdr3_aa: CASSVSGLNTEAFF
clone_size: few
j_call: TRBJ1-1
v_call: TRBV9
d_call: .

cdr3_nt: TGTGCCAGCAGTTACAGCGGGGCGAGCTCCTACAATGAGCAGTTCTTC
cdr3_aa: CASSYSGASSYNEQFF
clone_size: .
j_call: TRBJ2-1
v_call: TRBV6-5
d_call: TRBD2

cdr3_nt: TGTGCCAGCAACGACCGGGACAGGGGTGGCACTGAAGCTTTCTTT
cdr3_aa: CASNDRDRGGTEAFF
clone_size: .
j_call: TRBJ1-1
v_call: TRBV2
d_call: TRBD1

cdr3_nt: TGTGCCAGTGGGGGACTTAATGAAAAACTGTTTTTT
cdr3_aa: CASGGLNEKLFF
clone_size: .
j_call: TRBJ1-4
v_call: TRBV19
d_call: .

cdr3_nt: TGCACCAGCACGACTAGCGGGGGTGTTGAGCAGTTCTTC
cdr3_aa: CTSTTSGGVEQFF
clone_size: .
j_call: TRBJ2-1
v_call: TRBV5-1
d_call: TRBD2

cdr3_nt: TGTGCCAGCAGCTTAAATAGACAGGCGAATAATCAGCCCCAGCATTTT
cdr3_aa: CASSLNRQANNQPQHF
clone_size: .
j_call: TRBJ1-5
v_call: TRBV7-2
d_call: .

cdr3_nt: TGTGCCAGCTCACCACCGCGGCCAGGGGGTTACGCTGAAGCTTTCTTT
cdr3_aa: CASSPPRPGGYAEAFF
clone_size: .
j_call: TRBJ1-1
v_call: TRBV18
d_call: TRBD1

cdr3_nt: TGTGCCAGCAGCCGGGACAGCTCCTATGGCTACACCTTC
cdr3_aa: CASSRDSSYGYTF
clone_size: .
j_call: TRBJ1-2
v_call: TRBV7-9
d_call: TRBD1

cdr3_nt: TGTGCCAGCAGTTACACCGGACGGGGGGCCAATGAGCAGTTCTTC
cdr3_aa: CASSYTGRGANEQFF
clone_size: .
j_call: TRBJ2-1
v_call: TRBV6-5
d_call: .

cdr3_nt: TGTGCCAGCAGCGTAGACGCGGGTAGTCAGCCCCAGCATTTT
cdr3_aa: CASSVDAGSQPQHF
clone_size: once
j_call: TRBJ1-5
v_call: TRBV9
d_call: .

cdr3_nt: TGTTCCAGCCCCCTGGGGCCCTCGACCACCGGGGAGCTGTTTTTT
cdr3_aa: CSSPLGPSTTGELFF
clone_size: .
j_call: TRBJ2-2
v_call: TRBV7-9
d_call: .

cdr3_nt: TGTGCCAGCACAAAGCAGGGGACAGATACGCAGTATTTT
cdr3_aa: CASTKQGTDTQYF
clone_size: .
j_call: TRBJ2-3
v_call: TRBV2
d_call: .

cdr3_nt: TGTGCCAGTAGAGATCCAGGGTGGCGGAACACTGAAGCTTTCTTT
cdr3_aa: CASRDPGWRNTEAFF
clone_size: .
j_call: TRBJ1-1
v_call: TRBV19
d_call: .

cdr3_nt: TGTGCCACTATGACAGTTTTCTCCTACGAGCAGTACTTC
cdr3_aa: CATMTVFSYEQYF
clone_size: once
j_call: TRBJ2-7
v_call: TRBV6-1
d_call: .

cdr3_nt: TGCGCCAGCAGCCTACAAGGGACTAGCGGGGGGGCGACAGATACGCAGTATTTT
cdr3_aa: CASSLQGTSGGATDTQYF
clone_size: .
j_call: TRBJ2-3
v_call: TRBV5-1
d_call: TRBD2

cdr3_nt: TGTGCCAGCAGTGAACAGTCCAATCAGCCCCAGCATTTT
cdr3_aa: CASSEQSNQPQHF
clone_size: .
j_call: TRBJ1-5
v_call: TRBV2
d_call: .